Listed below are T cell receptor beta chains from one sample, sequenced in a study of blood T cell repertoires in COVID-19. The data were produced by immunoSEQ multiplex PCR, yet TCRdb's version contains in-frame clones alone and is incomplete. The sample has roughly 280,000 clones, 70% to 90% seen once. Sequences were obtained from peripheral blood. These receptors originate from a woman in her seventies with acute or convalescent COVID-19. Each CDR3 is given with its conserved first and last residue.

j_call: TRBJ1-6
v_call: TRBV5-6
cdr3_aa: CASSLRTGRTLHF

j_call: TRBJ1-1
v_call: TRBV30
cdr3_aa: CAWSGALSTEAFF

j_call: TRBJ1-3
v_call: TRBV4-1
cdr3_aa: CASSQPGTGAGNTIYF

j_call: TRBJ2-1
v_call: TRBV11-3
cdr3_aa: CASSPDSSSYNEQFF

j_call: TRBJ1-2
v_call: TRBV6-6
cdr3_aa: CASSTTGNYGYTF

j_call: TRBJ1-1
v_call: TRBV19
cdr3_aa: CASSIGETEAFF

j_call: TRBJ2-5
v_call: TRBV5-1
cdr3_aa: CASSPLAGGQETQYF

j_call: TRBJ2-1
v_call: TRBV24-1
cdr3_aa: CATSSGGIQGYNEQFF

j_call: TRBJ1-2
v_call: TRBV5-6
cdr3_aa: CASSPLSGGGHGYTF

j_call: TRBJ1-5
v_call: TRBV6-5
cdr3_aa: CAVVRAPNSNQPQHF

j_call: TRBJ1-6
v_call: TRBV2
cdr3_aa: CASRLTGGSPLHF

j_call: TRBJ2-7
v_call: TRBV5-4
cdr3_aa: CASSWTATGEQYF

j_call: TRBJ1-5
v_call: TRBV5-1
cdr3_aa: CASSLKGAADQPQHF